These 30 T cell receptor beta chains were sequenced from one sample in a study of blood T cells in healthy people across ages. Combining a sample-barcoded 5' primer with a J-beta primer mix, a second PCR ran for roughly 7 to 12 cycles. TCRdb reprocessed the 5' RACE reads via MiXCR and lists one record per CDR3 protein. In the table there are 650,000 to 700,000 distinct CDR3 sequences, roughly half of which are singletons. The specimen was blood. Receptors originate from a woman of 80 years or more in good health.

The genes are TRBV27 and TRBJ1-1; the D is unclear. V dropped 7 bases and J dropped 5 bases, with 8 bases sitting between them. Germline CDR1 and CDR2: MNHEY and SMNVEV (reference sequence). The CDR3 sequence is 11 residues long. The CDR3 is CASIFGTEAFF. DNA of the CDR3: TGTGCCAGCATCTTTGGTACTGAAGCTTTCTTT.

This clonotype was picked up a small number of times. The rearrangement joins TRBV6-1 to TRBJ1-5; TRBD1 might be the D (5 bases). The CDR3 has 13 residues. Germline V gene lookup returns CDR1 MNHNS and CDR2 SASEGT. CDR3 in DNA: TGTGCTACAGTCGGCCAGGGCGATCAGCCCCAGCATTTT. Amino acid sequence: CATVGQGDQPQHF.

Note on this clonotype: This may be a read error: a much more frequent sequence differs by one nucleotide. V and J are TRBV9 and TRBJ2-1; D might be TRBD1 or TRBD2, each matching 5 bases. Trimming left V 3 bases short and J 6 bases short, with 7 bases between. The CDR3 runs 12 residues. CDR1 SGDLS and CDR2 YYNGEE come from the germline V gene. CDR3 bases: TGTGCCAGCAGCGGGGGGAGCAATGAGCAGTTCTTC. This gives the protein CASSGGSNEQFF.

The sample holds a few counts of this clonotype. This CDR3 reads CASSFRGTALDEQYF. The CDR3 DNA sequence: TGCGCCAGCAGCTTTAGGGGGACAGCTCTAGATGAGCAGTACTTC. V gene TRBV5-1 combines with J gene TRBJ2-7, with 7 bases fitting TRBD1. The germline gives CDR1 SGHRS, CDR2 YFSETQ. The CDR3 sequence is 15 residues long. The J segment lost 7 bases and the V segment lost 2 bases, leaving 12 bases of the junction unmatched.

The J gene is TRBJ2-2, the V gene TRBV5-1, with D perhaps matching TRBD2 (5 bases). The V end lost 4 bases, the J end lost 5 bases, and 15 bases lay between the germline ends. The CDR3 is made up of 15 amino acids. Germline loops: CDR1 SGHRS, CDR2 YFSETQ. CDR3 in DNA: TGCGCCAGCAGCCCGGACCCACCGGGGACCGGGGAGCTGTTTTTT. As protein: CASSPDPPGTGELFF.

V is TRBV27 and J is TRBJ2-5; D not resolved. Trimming removed 7 bases at V and 11 bases at J, with 14 bases between. Per germline, CDR1 MNHEY and CDR2 SMNVEV (reference sequence). This CDR3 has 11 amino acids. The CDR3 spells CASIGVNEQYF. The CDR3 DNA reads as TGTGCCAGCATCGGAGTGAATGAGCAGTACTTC.

This clonotype appeared a single time. This may be a read error: a much more frequent sequence differs by one nucleotide. The chain employs TRBV20-1 and TRBJ2-5; the D is unclear. CDR1 is DFQATT, CDR2 SNEGSKA, per germline (reference sequence). The CDR3 covers 13 residues. The V and J ends lost 3 bases and 11 bases respectively, with 19 bases between them. In DNA, the CDR3 is TGCAGTGCTAGTCCCACAACGTACAATGAGCAGTACTTC. Amino acid sequence: CSASPTTYNEQYF.

This clonotype was counted many times. The V gene is TRBV12-3 or TRBV12-4, the J gene TRBJ2-1; D possibly corresponds to TRBD2 (6 bases). The length of the CDR3 is 14 residues. The V and J ends lost 7 bases and 2 bases respectively, with 12 bases between them. DNA of the CDR3: TGTGCCAGCACCTTAGCGGCGGCCTACAATGAGCAGTTCTTC. This gives the protein CASTLAAAYNEQFF.

This clonotype was observed once. This may stem from a read error, because a much larger clone lies one nucleotide away. The chain carries TRBV3-1 and TRBJ2-4; D ambiguous. This CDR3 is built from 13 residues. V lost 0 bases, J lost 13 bases, and 13 bases lay in between. Germline CDR1 reads LGHDT; CDR2 reads YNNKEL (reference sequence). The CDR3: CASSQDGAAKQYF. CDR3 coding DNA: TGTGCCAGCAGCCAAGATGGAGCAGCGAAGCAGTACTTC.

This clonotype came up a few times. The rearrangement links TRBV20-1 to TRBJ2-5; 8 nucleotides agree with TRBD2. In germline, CDR1 is DFQATT, CDR2 SNEGSKA (reference sequence). The V and J ends lost 3 bases and 2 bases, in that order; junction bases with no gene match: 8. There are 15 residues in the CDR3. For the CDR3, the DNA is TGCAGTGCTAGGGACCCAGCGGGGGAACAAGAGACCCAGTACTTC. Translating it yields CSARDPAGEQETQYF.

In this sample, this clonotype turned up many times. The chain uses TRBV12-3 or TRBV12-4 and TRBJ2-6, with a weak D call TRBD2 (5 bases). The germline V and J ends were trimmed by 5 bases and 3 bases, with 8 bases remaining between them. This CDR3 region has 14 residues. DNA of the CDR3: TGTGCCAGCAGTCTACTAGATGGGGCCAACGTCCTGACTTTC. Translating it yields CASSLLDGANVLTF.

This clonotype was found many times. This sequence joins TRBV28 and TRBJ1-6, with 7 bases that match TRBD1. V shed 5 bases, J shed 1 base, and the junction held 17 bases outside the gene matches. The CDR3 totals 20 residues. Germline CDR1 and CDR2: MDHEN and SYDVKM. CDR3 loop: CASSAQDRRGQRSYNSPLHF. The CDR3 DNA sequence: TGTGCCAGCAGTGCCCAGGATCGAAGGGGGCAAAGGTCCTATAATTCACCCCTCCACTTT.

The CDR3 coding sequence is TGCAGTGCTAGAGAGGGTAGCGGGGTTTTAGATACGCAGTATTTT. Translated, it gives CSAREGSGVLDTQYF. The rearrangement links TRBV20-1 to TRBJ2-3, with 8 bases aligning to TRBD2. Germline-derived CDR1 and CDR2 are DFQATT and SNEGSKA (reference sequence). Germline trimming cut 0 bases from V and 5 bases from J; bases unmatched to any gene: 7. The CDR3 is made up of 15 amino acids.

The chain joins TRBV25-1 to TRBJ2-1; 7 nucleotides align to TRBD1. CDR3 length: 16 residues. CDR1 and CDR2 from the germline V gene are MGHDK and SYGVNS. The junction had 12 bases not matched to a gene; V was cut back by 4 bases and J by 6 bases. CDR3: CASSVTKTGLGNEQFF. CDR3 bases: TGTGCCAGCAGTGTTACAAAGACAGGGTTGGGCAATGAGCAGTTCTTC.

This clonotype was observed many times. The rearrangement joins TRBV4-2 to TRBJ2-1; 8 positions agree with TRBD1. Trimming removed 6 bases from V and 8 bases from J; junction bases left unmatched: 12. CDR1 and CDR2 (germline): LGHNA, YNFKEQ. This CDR3 is built from 15 residues. The CDR3 spells CASSQRDRGYDEQFF. The CDR3 nucleotides read TGTGCCAGCAGTCAAAGAGACAGGGGTTACGATGAGCAGTTCTTC.

J is TRBJ2-1 and V is TRBV20-1, with 8 positions matching TRBD2. The J call is doubtful: the DNA matches TRBJ2-7 better. The CDR3 is 17 amino acids. Germline CDR1 and CDR2: DFQATT and SNEGSKA (reference sequence). The CDR3 spells CSARGGSGGLSYNEQYF. The CDR3 nucleotides read TGCAGTGCCCGGGGAGGGAGCGGGGGTTTATCCTACAATGAGCAGTACTTC.

This chain links TRBV20-1 with TRBJ2-4; no firm D call. CDR1 and CDR2 from the germline V gene are DFQATT and SNEGSKA (reference sequence). V gave up 3 bases and J gave up 6 bases, with 9 bases separating them. The CDR3 contains 12 residues. The CDR3 loop reads CSASLAPNIQYF. The CDR3 nucleotides read TGCAGTGCTAGTTTGGCCCCAAACATTCAGTACTTC.

The chain is built from TRBV7-2 and TRBJ2-5; D is unresolved. Germline assignment: CDR1 SGHTA and CDR2 FQGNSA. Trimming took 4 bases from V and 10 from J, leaving 13 bases between them. CDR3 length equals 12 residues. CDR3 in DNA: TGTGCCAGCAGCTCGGACGGCTGGGTCCAGTACTTC. Residues: CASSSDGWVQYF.

This clonotype was counted at least ten times. The chain carries TRBV29-1 and TRBJ1-1; D gene ambiguous. Germline lookup yields CDR1 SQVTM and CDR2 ANQGSEA. The germline V and J ends were trimmed by 7 bases and 9 bases, with 18 bases remaining between them. This CDR3 contains 12 residues. The CDR3 spells CSGSGSFNQAFF. The CDR3 DNA reads TGCAGCGGCAGTGGCAGTTTCAACCAAGCTTTCTTT.

Comments on this clonotype: This may arise from a read error, as a much more abundant clone is one base away. The chain employs TRBV7-9 and TRBJ2-7; 10 bases fit TRBD1. The better agreement between TRBJ2-4 and the DNA end casts doubt on the J call. The CDR3 is 16 residues long. CDR1 SEHNR and CDR2 FQNEAQ come from the germline V gene (reference sequence). CDR3 nucleotides: TGTGCCAGCAGCTTAAGTGGGACAGGGGATGTGTGCATTCAGTACTTC. It is translated as CASSLSGTGDVCIQYF.

The rearrangement uses TRBV25-1 and TRBJ2-7, with D possibly being TRBD1 (5 bases). Trimming stripped 8 bases from V and 3 bases from J, with 14 bases between. CDR1 is MGHDK, CDR2 SYGVNS, per germline. CDR3 length equals 13 residues. The CDR3 loop is CASCKGLDYEQYF. The CDR3 coding sequence is TGTGCCAGCTGCAAGGGGTTGGACTACGAGCAGTACTTC.

This chain joins TRBV20-1 and TRBJ2-6; D not certain. CDR3 length equals 14 residues. The germline V gene has CDR1 DFQATT and CDR2 SNEGSKA (reference sequence). The V gene lost 3 bases and the J gene lost 1 base, with 7 bases spanning the gap. CDR3 in DNA: TGCAGTGCTAGTGACGAATCTGGGGCCAACGTCCTGACTTTC. Its protein is CSASDESGANVLTF.

The V and J genes are TRBV20-1 and TRBJ2-4, with D tentatively TRBD1 or TRBD2 (6 bases each). Per germline, CDR1 DFQATT and CDR2 SNEGSKA (reference sequence). The CDR3 covers 12 residues. Trimming left V 3 bases short and J 6 bases short, with 9 bases between. The CDR3 DNA is TGCAGTGCTAGCGGGGGCGGAAACATTCAGTACTTC. This gives the protein CSASGGGNIQYF.

The chain has TRBV28 and TRBJ1-2, with a possible D match to TRBD1 (6 bases). The germline V gene encodes CDR1 MDHEN and CDR2 SYDVKM. V gave up 7 bases and J gave up 0 bases, with 18 bases separating them. CDR3 length equals 16 residues. CDR3 DNA sequence: TGTGCCAGCAACGGAATGGACAGTTCCACTAACTATGGCTACACCTTC. The encoded protein is CASNGMDSSTNYGYTF.

Of note for this clonotype: This could be a read error, since a much larger clone is one nucleotide away. The CDR3 sequence: CASSPIADTQYF. In DNA, the CDR3 is TGTGCCAGCAGCCCCATCGCAGATACGCAGTATTTT. This chain links TRBV7-9 with TRBJ2-3; D remains unclear. Germline lookup yields CDR1 SEHNR and CDR2 FQNEAQ (reference sequence). The CDR3 totals 12 residues. V was clipped by 5 bases and J by 4 bases, with 7 bases between them.

The rearrangement joins TRBV12-3 or TRBV12-4 to TRBJ2-6; D ambiguous. The germline V and J ends were trimmed by 8 bases and 0 bases, with 17 bases remaining between them. The CDR3 length is 17 residues. The CDR3 loop reads CASRPYSLISGANVLTF. The CDR3, as DNA: TGTGCCAGCCGCCCCTACAGTTTGATCTCTGGGGCCAACGTCCTGACTTTC.

The chain is built from TRBV28 and TRBJ1-2, with 8 nucleotides matching TRBD1. This CDR3 comprises 13 residues. Germline V CDR1 and CDR2: MDHEN, SYDVKM. V shed 5 bases and J 4 bases; nucleotides not matched to a gene: 3. CDR3 DNA: TGTGCCAGCAGTCCAGGGGGCCTCTATGGCTACACCTTC. Its protein is CASSPGGLYGYTF.

The V and J genes are TRBV5-1 and TRBJ2-1, with a tentative D call TRBD2 (5 bases). Trimming cost V 4 bases and J 8 bases, with 13 bases left between them. The germline V gene encodes CDR1 SGHRS and CDR2 YFSETQ. The CDR3 totals 13 residues. In nucleotides, the CDR3 is TGCGCCAGCAGCGCCGGGAATCTCCATGAGCAGTTCTTC. Its protein is CASSAGNLHEQFF.

The rearrangement uses TRBV7-2 and TRBJ2-1, with D perhaps matching TRBD1 (5 bases). This CDR3 contains 15 residues. V dropped 3 bases and J dropped 3 bases, with 12 bases sitting between them. Germline V gene data show CDR1 as SGHTA and CDR2 as FQGNSA. CDR3 sequence (DNA): TGTGCCAGCAGCTTGACAGTTACCGTCTACAATGAGCAGTTCTTC. It encodes CASSLTVTVYNEQFF.

V usage is TRBV21-1 and J usage is TRBJ2-5; the listed D gene, TRBD1, was not tested against the DNA. TRBV21-1 corresponds to a pseudogene. The CDR3 is 13 residues long. The CDR3 is CASSKVKGGSQYF. CDR3 DNA: TGTGCCAGCAGCAAAGTGAAGGGGGGAAGCCAGTACTTC.